This paragraph covers one T cell receptor beta chain sequence. Its specificity is unknown. The sample carries other DNA sequences with the same CDR3. This entry is derived from a study of shared clonotypes between healthy human individuals. Study background: Per donor, CD8 memory used one plate, CD8 naive used two, CD4 memory used three and CD4 naive used three. Study results and caveats: Clonotypes shared by all four sorted-subset donors had higher generation probabilities than non-shared clonotypes. Rarefaction showed that sequencing of sorted subsets was incomplete (despite large depth). Generally, estimated richness proved larger in naive subsets than it did in memory subsets.

CDR1 and CDR2 (germline): MNHNY, SVGAGI (reference sequence). The CDR3 length is 15 residues. V gave up 2 bases and J gave up 0 bases, with 8 bases separating them. Assay: immunoSEQ multiplex PCR; the TCRdb copy retains only in-frame clones and omits some. The sample has 2 million to 2.5 million clones, nearly 97% seen once. This clonotype was sampled from a man younger than 30 in good health. The sample was naive CD4+ T cells sorted from blood. Subset described: CD45RA+ positively selected. V usage is TRBV6-6 and J usage is TRBJ1-3; D might be TRBD1 (5 bases). For the CDR3, the DNA is TGTGCCAGCAGTTACGGGGGGTCCTCTGGAAACACCATATATTTT. It is translated as CASSYGGSSGNTIYF.